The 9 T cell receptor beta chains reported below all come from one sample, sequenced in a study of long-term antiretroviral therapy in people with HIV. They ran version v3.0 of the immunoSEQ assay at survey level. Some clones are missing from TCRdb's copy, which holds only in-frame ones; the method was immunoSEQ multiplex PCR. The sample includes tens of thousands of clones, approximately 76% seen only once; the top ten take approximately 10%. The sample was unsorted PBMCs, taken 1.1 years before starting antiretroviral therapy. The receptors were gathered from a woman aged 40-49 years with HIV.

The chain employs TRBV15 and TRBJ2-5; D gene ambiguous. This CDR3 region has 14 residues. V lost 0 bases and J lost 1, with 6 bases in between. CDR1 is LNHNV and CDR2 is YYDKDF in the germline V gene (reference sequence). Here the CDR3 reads CATSRDRPQETQYF. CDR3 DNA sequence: TGTGCCACCAGCAGAGATCGGCCCCAAGAGACCCAGTACTTC.

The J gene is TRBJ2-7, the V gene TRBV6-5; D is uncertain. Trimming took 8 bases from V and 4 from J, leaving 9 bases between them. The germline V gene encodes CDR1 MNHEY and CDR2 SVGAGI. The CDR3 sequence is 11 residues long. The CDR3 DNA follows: TGTGCCAGCTCGACTTCTTACGAGCAGTACTTC. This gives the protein CASSTSYEQYF.

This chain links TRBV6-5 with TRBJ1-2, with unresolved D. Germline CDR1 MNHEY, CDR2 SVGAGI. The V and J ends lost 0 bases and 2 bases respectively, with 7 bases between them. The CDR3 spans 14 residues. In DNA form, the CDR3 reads TGTGCCAGCAGTTACTCGCTGGCGAACTATGGCTACACCTTC. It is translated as CASSYSLANYGYTF.

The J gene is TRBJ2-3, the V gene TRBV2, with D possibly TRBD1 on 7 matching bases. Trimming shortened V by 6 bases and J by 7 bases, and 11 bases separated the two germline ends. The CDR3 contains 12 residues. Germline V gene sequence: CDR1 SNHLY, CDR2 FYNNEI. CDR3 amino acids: CASSPGGNTQYF. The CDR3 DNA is TGTGCCAGCAGCCCAGGGGGGAATACGCAGTATTTT. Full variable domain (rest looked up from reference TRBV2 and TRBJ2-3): EPEVTQTPSHQVTQMGQEVILRCVPISNHLYFYWYRQILGQKVEFLVSFYNNEISEKSEIFDDQFSVERPDGSNFTLKIRSTKLEDSAMYFCASSPGGNTQYFGPGTRLTVL.

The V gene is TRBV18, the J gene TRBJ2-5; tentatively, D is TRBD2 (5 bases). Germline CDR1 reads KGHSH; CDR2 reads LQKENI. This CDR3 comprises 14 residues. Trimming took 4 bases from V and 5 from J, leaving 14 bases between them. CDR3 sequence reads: CASSRGLGMETQYF. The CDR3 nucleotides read TGTGCCAGCTCACGAGGGCTTGGTATGGAGACCCAGTACTTC. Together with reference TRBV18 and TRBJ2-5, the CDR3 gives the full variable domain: NAGVMQNPRHLVRRRGQEARLRCSPMKGHSHVYWYRQLPEEGLKFMVYLQKENIIDESGMPKERFSAEFPKEGPSILRIQQVVRGDSAAYFCASSRGLGMETQYFGPGTRLLVL.

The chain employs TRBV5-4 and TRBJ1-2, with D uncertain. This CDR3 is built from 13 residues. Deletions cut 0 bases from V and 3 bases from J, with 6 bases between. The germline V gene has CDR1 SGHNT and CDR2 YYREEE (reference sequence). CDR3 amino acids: CASSLATDYGYTF. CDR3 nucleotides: TGTGCCAGCAGCTTGGCGACTGACTATGGCTACACCTTC.

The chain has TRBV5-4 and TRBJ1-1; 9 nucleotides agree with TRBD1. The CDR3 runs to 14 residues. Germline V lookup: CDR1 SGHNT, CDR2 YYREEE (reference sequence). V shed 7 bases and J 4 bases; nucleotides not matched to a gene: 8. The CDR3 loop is CASRDRDMGTEAFF. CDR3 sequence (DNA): TGTGCCAGCCGGGACAGGGATATGGGCACTGAAGCTTTCTTT.

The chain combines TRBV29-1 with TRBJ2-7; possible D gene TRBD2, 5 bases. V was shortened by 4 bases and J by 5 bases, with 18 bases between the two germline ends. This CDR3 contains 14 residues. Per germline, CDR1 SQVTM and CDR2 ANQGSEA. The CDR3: CSVVESSPGNEQYF. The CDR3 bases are TGCAGCGTTGTGGAGAGTTCCCCGGGGAACGAGCAGTACTTC.

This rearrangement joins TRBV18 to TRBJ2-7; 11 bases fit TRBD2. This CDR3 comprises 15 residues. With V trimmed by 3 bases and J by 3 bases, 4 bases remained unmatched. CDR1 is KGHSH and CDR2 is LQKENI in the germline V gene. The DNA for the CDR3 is TGTGCCAGCTCACCGTTAACTAGCGGGAGCTACGAGCAGTACTTC. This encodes CASSPLTSGSYEQYF.